Included here is one T cell receptor (beta chain) sequence, with context. The clone's antigen remains unknown. Per-base qualities were not stored, and no clone one base away is much larger. This specimen comes from a study of blood T cell repertoires in COVID-19 (TCRdb year 2020). As for the study more broadly: Samples from collaborators originated in the United States, Italy and Spain and spanned both the acute and convalescent phases of COVID-19. The material from the prospective study consisted of cDNA or gDNA derived from T cells, B-cell-depleted T cells, or PBMCs. Deeply sampled blood TCRbeta repertoires from subjects exposed to, actively infected with, or recovered from COVID-19 were included in the dataset. The repertoires were made available in a free public database intended to serve as a resource for research on the immune response to SARS-CoV-2. Samples came from the ongoing ImmuneRACE study (first 160 participants) plus 1,254 subjects from 6 global collaborators. Nearly every sample came with metadata listing a de-identified subject ID, COVID-19 status, age in years and sex. HLA class I and class II types, where available, came from metadata supplied by the sample provider rather than from assay-based typing.

In Seattle, one collaborating source enrolled patients while the infection was active and tracked those patients longitudinally over the course of disease. Each collaborating institution followed its own protocols to collect whole blood in K2EDTA tubes. For TCRbeta analysis, collaborators shipped samples as frozen whole blood, isolated PBMCs, or DNA extracted from either of those sample types. The CDR3 spans 15 residues, from the cysteine through the phenylalanine. Of the read, only the CDR3 DNA is kept; its 45 bases are in frame from base 1. V lost 6 bases and J lost 4 bases, and the count of bases not matched to a germline gene is 10. Via the germline V gene, CDR1 is KGHDR and CDR2 SFDVKD. Results the study describes overall, beyond this receptor: The amount of clinical and demographic metadata varied by source and participant and was provided uncurated.

The immunoSEQ Assay, a bias-controlled multiplex PCR, was used to amplify TCRbeta CDR3 regions from genomic DNA. The published analysis was carried out like this. Nucleated cell counts per sample were estimated from amplification of reference gene primers within the assay. To quantify the absolute abundance of each unique TCRbeta CDR3 rearrangement, sequence reads were collapsed and filtered. Productive Simpson clonality was computed per sample as the square root of Simpson's diversity index over productive rearrangements. TCRdb took this table from immuneACCESS and kept in-frame rearrangements with V and J called. Such tables lack part of the clones; where checked against another copy, unresolved V genes explain under half of the gap, and the rest is unexplained. That table is the source of V, J and clone size, and D and trimming were worked out from the DNA. Recorded for this sample are more than 250,000 clones; about 90% of them occurred a single time. The ten largest clonotypes hold over 5% of the sample.

The specimen sequenced was peripheral blood. This TCR came from a woman between 50 and 59 years old with COVID-19, enrolled during active disease. The chain is encoded by TRBV24-1 joined to TRBJ1-2; TRBD1 agrees with 7 junctional bases. The sequenced DNA is TGTGCCACCAGTTCCACGACAGGGTCCTTCTATGGCTACACCTTC. It translates as CATSSTTGSFYGYTF.